Listed below are T cell receptor beta chains from one sample, sequenced in a study of CD8+CD57+ T cells in acquired aplastic anemia. TCRdb called the reads again in MiXCR, with one record for every CDR3 protein. The data hold approximately 160,000 distinct CDR3 sequences, with 35% to 55% observed a single time. The specimen sequenced was sorted CD4+, CD8+, or CD8+CD57+ T cells (not recorded which) from PBMCs. These receptors were obtained from a human donor in good health. Both conserved end residues are part of each CDR3. D genes are given only for firm matches. Expanded clones are given a class, and other clones once, few, many or no size at all.

len	abundance	d_gene	v_gene	j_gene	CDR3aa	CDR3nt
16	once	TRBD2	TRBV7-9	TRBJ2-5	CASSLPLLAGVETQYF	TGTGCCAGCAGCTTACCTCTCCTAGCGGGAGTCGAGACCCAGTACTTC
16	many	-	TRBV7-8	TRBJ2-2	CASSLEGGRGTGELFF	TGTGCCAGCAGCTTAGAGGGGGGCCGGGGCACCGGGGAGCTGTTTTTT
16	many	TRBD1	TRBV12-3/TRBV12-4	TRBJ1-2	CASSLWSRQGTYGYTF	TGTGCCAGCAGTTTATGGTCCCGACAGGGGACCTATGGCTACACCTTC
15	many	-	TRBV12-3/TRBV12-4	TRBJ1-5	CASSMEVQANQPQHF	TGTGCCAGCAGCATGGAGGTCCAGGCGAATCAGCCCCAGCATTTT
14	many	-	TRBV11-1	TRBJ2-1	CASSYGAIYNEQFF	TGTGCCAGCAGCTACGGGGCCATCTACAATGAGCAGTTCTTC
14	-	-	TRBV20-1	TRBJ1-4	CSARDGGTVEKLFF	TGCAGTGCTAGAGATGGGGGAACTGTGGAAAAACTGTTTTTT
13	many	TRBD1	TRBV20-1	TRBJ2-7	CSARTGGSYEQYF	TGCAGTGCTAGGACAGGGGGTTCCTACGAGCAGTACTTC
14	many	-	TRBV19	TRBJ1-5	CASSIPGSNQPQHF	TGTGCCAGTAGTATACCCGGAAGCAATCAGCCCCAGCATTTT
16	once	-	TRBV5-4	TRBJ2-5	CASSSGRGAYQETQYF	TGTGCCAGCAGTTCTGGTAGGGGCGCGTACCAAGAGACCCAGTACTTC
12	many	-	TRBV6-1	TRBJ2-7	CASSDSLYEQYF	TGTGCCAGCAGTGACTCCCTCTACGAGCAGTACTTC
14	many	-	TRBV5-6	TRBJ1-2	CASNWPTRNYGYTF	TGTGCCAGCAACTGGCCGACACGGAACTATGGCTACACCTTC
13	-	-	TRBV11-2	TRBJ2-5	CASSYGEWETQYF	TGTGCCAGCAGCTACGGGGAGTGGGAGACCCAGTACTTC